Below, 18 T cell receptor beta chains from the same sample are listed, as sequenced in a study of cytomegalovirus exposure and HLA in healthy donors. It was with 60 Vbeta and 13 Jbeta primers that the PCR ran. Clones were sequenced by immunoSEQ multiplex PCR, and TCRdb holds only the in-frame ones, with some missing. Of roughly 180,000 clones listed, approximately 80% are singletons. Sequences were obtained from PBMCs. These receptors all stem from a girl aged 10 to 17 in good health and CMV-seropositive.

This clone has only one observation. The V and J genes are TRBV6-6 and TRBJ2-2; TRBD2 matches at 8 bases. Germline CDR1 reads MNHNY; CDR2 reads SVGAGI (reference sequence). This CDR3 has 16 amino acids. V gave up 6 bases and J gave up 0 bases; unmatched junction bases: 6. This chain's CDR3 is CASSRLALANTGELFF. The CDR3 DNA reads as TGTGCCAGCAGCCGACTAGCGCTCGCGAACACCGGGGAGCTGTTTTTT.

The chain is built from TRBV5-1 and TRBJ2-3; D gene uncertain. Trimming took 3 bases from V and 5 from J, leaving 13 bases between them. CDR1 and CDR2 from the germline V gene are SGHRS and YFSETQ. The CDR3 is 14 amino acids. Here the CDR3 reads CASSSGQAVDTQYF. For the CDR3, the DNA is TGCGCCAGCAGCTCTGGGCAAGCTGTAGATACGCAGTATTTT.

The CDR3 DNA is TGTGCCAGCCACCGACAGGGTGGGTATGGCTACACCTTC. As protein: CASHRQGGYGYTF. This rearrangement joins TRBV6-4 to TRBJ1-2; 7 bases align to TRBD1. The CDR3 sequence is 13 residues long. CDR1 and CDR2 from the germline V gene are MRHNA and SNTAGT. V shed 8 bases and J 5 bases; nucleotides not matched to a gene: 8.

This CDR3 reads CASSLLGQGAPTGELFF. CDR3 bases: TGTGCCAGCAGCTTACTGGGACAGGGGGCGCCCACCGGGGAGCTGTTTTTT. The gene calls are TRBV11-3 and TRBJ2-2; 12 bases are a match to TRBD1. Unmatched junction bases numbered 5, after V lost 2 bases and J lost 4 bases. The CDR3 has 17 amino acids. Germline CDR1 reads SGHNT; CDR2 reads YENEEA. Filled out from reference TRBV11-3 and TRBJ2-2, the complete variable domain reads EAGVVQSPRYKIIEKKQPVAFWCNPISGHNTLYWYLQNLGQGPELLIRYENEEAVDDSQLPKDRFSAERLKGVDSTLKIQPAELGDSAVYLCASSLLGQGAPTGELFFGEGSRLTVL.

This CDR3 is CSVGRGLPYYEQYF. CDR3 nucleotides: TGCAGCGTTGGAAGGGGACTTCCCTACTACGAGCAGTACTTC. V is TRBV29-1 and J is TRBJ2-7, with D perhaps TRBD2 (6 bases). CDR3 length equals 14 residues. The V gene's germline CDR1 is SQVTM and CDR2 ANQGSEA. V was clipped by 4 bases and J by 3 bases, with 16 bases between them.

This clone has only one observation. V gene TRBV30 combines with J gene TRBJ1-2; tentative D call: TRBD1 (5 bases). V was clipped by 3 bases and J by 4 bases, with 15 bases between them. Looked up from germline, CDR1 is GTSNPN and CDR2 is SVGIG (reference sequence). The CDR3 spans 14 residues. The CDR3 loop is CAWRNSGGTYGYTF. CDR3 nucleotides: TGTGCCTGGAGGAACTCGGGGGGAACCTATGGCTACACCTTC. Combining the CDR3 with reference TRBV30 and TRBJ1-2 gives the whole variable domain SQTIHQWPATLVQPVGSPLSLECTVEGTSNPNLYWYRQAAGRGLQLLFYSVGIGQISSEVPQNLSASRPQDRQFILSSKKLLLSDSGFYLCAWRNSGGTYGYTFGSGTRLTVV.

This chain connects TRBV7-6 to TRBJ2-7; no clear D. Trimming took off 3 bases at V and 4 bases at J, with 10 bases between the two ends. There are 13 residues in the CDR3. From germline, CDR1 is SGHVS and CDR2 FNYEAQ. Here the CDR3 reads CASSFDGLYEQYF. The CDR3 DNA is TGTGCCAGCAGCTTCGATGGCCTGTACGAGCAGTACTTC.

The chain links TRBV18 to TRBJ2-7, with D perhaps TRBD1 (5 bases). CDR1 and CDR2 (germline): KGHSH, LQKENI. CDR3 length equals 14 residues. With 2 bases removed from V and 1 base from J, the gap between germline ends came to 9 bases. CDR3 loop: CASSPETGSYEQYF. CDR3 bases: TGTGCCAGCTCACCAGAAACAGGTTCCTACGAGCAGTACTTC. The full variable domain, in which reference TRBV18 and TRBJ2-7 provide the parts outside the CDR3, is NAGVMQNPRHLVRRRGQEARLRCSPMKGHSHVYWYRQLPEEGLKFMVYLQKENIIDESGMPKERFSAEFPKEGPSILRIQQVVRGDSAAYFCASSPETGSYEQYFGPGTRLTVT.

The chain has TRBV18 and TRBJ2-1; possibly TRBD2 for D (6 bases). Trimming took 4 bases from V and 8 from J, leaving 18 bases between them. There are 15 residues in the CDR3. The V gene's germline CDR1 is KGHSH and CDR2 LQKENI. As DNA, the CDR3 is TGTGCCAGCTCACTTTATACGGGAGTAATGGATGAGCAGTTCTTC. Translating it yields CASSLYTGVMDEQFF.

The rearrangement links TRBV5-8 to TRBJ2-1, with 8 bases identical to TRBD2. Germline CDR1 reads SGHTS; CDR2 reads YDEGEE. Trimming at V came to 0 bases and at J to 10 bases, leaving 12 bases not matched to a gene. The CDR3 totals 16 residues. CDR3 residues: CASSLDRGASGREQFF. The CDR3 DNA reads TGTGCCAGCAGCTTGGACCGGGGGGCCAGCGGGAGAGAGCAGTTCTTC.

The genes are TRBV28 and TRBJ1-2; D is uncertain. This CDR3 is 13 amino acids long. Germline loops: CDR1 MDHEN, CDR2 SYDVKM. The ends were cut back, 4 bases at V and 4 bases at J, with 10 bases in the middle. CDR3 sequence (DNA): TGTGCCAGCAGTTCCCCCAGCGGCTATGGCTACACCTTC. Protein sequence: CASSSPSGYGYTF.

The chain joins TRBV11-1 to TRBJ2-1; 16 nucleotides agree with TRBD2. In germline, CDR1 is SGHAT, CDR2 FQDESV (reference sequence). V dropped 4 bases and J dropped 4; count of bases not matched to a gene: 10. The CDR3 totals 19 residues. CDR3: CASSYVGTSGRGLYNEQFF. The CDR3 nucleotides are TGTGCCAGCAGCTATGTCGGGACTAGCGGGAGGGGGCTTTACAATGAGCAGTTCTTC.

The V and J genes are TRBV4-1 and TRBJ1-1, with 8 bases identical to TRBD1. This CDR3 has 15 amino acids. The V gene's germline CDR1 is MGHRA and CDR2 YSYEKL. Trimming took 8 bases from V and 4 from J; bases not matched to a gene: 12. CDR3 region: CASSGGRQRGTEAFF. CDR3 sequence (DNA): TGCGCCAGCTCAGGGGGCCGGCAAAGGGGCACTGAAGCTTTCTTT.

This chain connects TRBV5-6 to TRBJ2-7, with D possibly being TRBD2 (6 bases). V was trimmed by 6 bases and J by 3 bases, leaving 19 bases between them. The CDR3 runs to 15 residues. Germline values: CDR1 SGHDT, CDR2 YYEEEE. CDR3 protein: CASNLGASAYYEQYF. The CDR3, as DNA: TGTGCCAGCAACCTAGGGGCTAGCGCATACTACGAGCAGTACTTC.

In DNA, the CDR3 is TGTGCCAGCAGCGAAGGACAGGTTGGAAACACCATATATTTT. Translated: CASSEGQVGNTIYF. The chain is built from TRBV7-3 and TRBJ1-3; TRBD1 aligns across 7 bases. The CDR3 has 14 residues. Trimming took 5 bases from V and 3 from J; bases not matched to a gene: 4. The V gene's germline CDR1 is SGHTA and CDR2 FQGTGA.

V gene TRBV10-3 combines with J gene TRBJ1-2; the D gene is possibly TRBD1 (5 bases). The germline CDR1 and CDR2 sequences are ENHRY and SYGVKD. The CDR3 runs to 14 residues. The CDR3: CVTSEGGADYGYTF. In DNA form, the CDR3 reads TGTGTGACATCGGAGGGAGGGGCGGACTATGGCTACACCTTC.

This rearrangement joins TRBV11-2 to TRBJ2-2; TRBD1 matches at 9 bases. The junction had 6 bases not matched to a gene; V was cut back by 3 bases and J by 4 bases. The CDR3 is 16 amino acids. Germline V CDR1 and CDR2: SGHAT, FQNNGV. This CDR3 is CASSFGQGTFTGELFF. The CDR3, as DNA: TGTGCCAGCAGCTTCGGACAGGGGACGTTCACCGGGGAGCTGTTTTTT.

V gene TRBV5-4 combines with J gene TRBJ2-5; 16 positions agree with TRBD2. The CDR3 totals 17 residues. Germline lookup yields CDR1 SGHNT and CDR2 YYREEE (reference sequence). The junction had 8 bases not matched to a gene; V was cut back by 6 bases and J by 3 bases. CDR3 sequence (DNA): TGTGCCAGCACTTTGGGACTAGCGGGAGGGGGGGAAGAGACCCAGTACTTC. Its protein is CASTLGLAGGGEETQYF. The whole variable domain, remainder taken from reference TRBV5-4 and TRBJ2-5, is ETGVTQSPTHLIKTRGQQVTLRCSSQSGHNTVSWYQQALGQGPQFIFQYYREEENGRGNFPPRFSGLQFPNYSSELNVNALELDDSALYLCASTLGLAGGGEETQYFGPGTRLLVL.